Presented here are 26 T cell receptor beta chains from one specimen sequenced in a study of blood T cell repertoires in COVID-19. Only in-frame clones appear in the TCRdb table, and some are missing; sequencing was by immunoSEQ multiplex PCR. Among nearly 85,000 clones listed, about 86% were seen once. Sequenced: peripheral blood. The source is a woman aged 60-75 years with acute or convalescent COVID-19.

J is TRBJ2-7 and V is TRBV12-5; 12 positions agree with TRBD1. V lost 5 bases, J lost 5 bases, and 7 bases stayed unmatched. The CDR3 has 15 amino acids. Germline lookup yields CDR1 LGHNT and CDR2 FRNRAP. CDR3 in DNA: TGTGCTAGTGGTGCAGGGACAGGGGGCAAGGACGAGCAGTACTTC. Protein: CASGAGTGGKDEQYF.

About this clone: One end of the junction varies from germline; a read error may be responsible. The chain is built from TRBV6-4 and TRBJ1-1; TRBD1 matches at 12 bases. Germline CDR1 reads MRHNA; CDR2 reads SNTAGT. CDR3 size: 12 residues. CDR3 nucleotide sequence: TGTGCCAGCAGGGCGGGACAGGGGGCAATGTATTTT. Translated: CASRAGQGAMYF.

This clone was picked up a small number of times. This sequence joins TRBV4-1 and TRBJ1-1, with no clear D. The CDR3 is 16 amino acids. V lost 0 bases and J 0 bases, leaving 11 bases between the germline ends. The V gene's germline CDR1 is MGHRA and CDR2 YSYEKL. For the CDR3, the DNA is TGCGCCAGCAGCCAAGAGGGCAGTCTCATGAACACTGAAGCTTTCTTT. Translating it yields CASSQEGSLMNTEAFF.

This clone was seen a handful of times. This CDR3 is CSVRGTSGRRGTGELFF. The CDR3 nucleotides read TGCAGCGTTCGCGGGACTAGCGGGAGACGTGGCACCGGGGAGCTGTTTTTT. This sequence joins TRBV29-1 and TRBJ2-2; 14 bases are shared with TRBD2. Per germline, CDR1 SQVTM and CDR2 ANQGSEA. This CDR3 is 17 amino acids long. V dropped 5 bases and J dropped 4; count of bases not matched to a gene: 9.

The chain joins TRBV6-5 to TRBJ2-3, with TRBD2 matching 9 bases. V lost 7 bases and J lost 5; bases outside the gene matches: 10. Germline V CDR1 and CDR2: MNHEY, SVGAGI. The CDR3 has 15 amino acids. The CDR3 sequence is CASTLGTSLQDTQYF. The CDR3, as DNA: TGTGCCAGCACCCTAGGGACTAGCCTGCAAGATACGCAGTATTTT.

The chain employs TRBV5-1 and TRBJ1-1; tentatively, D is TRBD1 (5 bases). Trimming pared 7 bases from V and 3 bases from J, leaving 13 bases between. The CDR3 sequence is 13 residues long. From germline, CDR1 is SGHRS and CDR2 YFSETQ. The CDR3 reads CASYPEGHTEAFF. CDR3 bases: TGCGCCAGCTACCCGGAGGGGCACACTGAAGCTTTCTTT.

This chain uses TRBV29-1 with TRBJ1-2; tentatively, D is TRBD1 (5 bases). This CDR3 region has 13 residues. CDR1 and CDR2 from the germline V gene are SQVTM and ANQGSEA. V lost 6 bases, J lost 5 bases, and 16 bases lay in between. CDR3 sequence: CSVETELRYGYTF. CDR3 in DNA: TGCAGCGTCGAGACAGAACTACGGTATGGCTACACCTTC. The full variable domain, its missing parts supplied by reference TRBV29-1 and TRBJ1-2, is SAVISQKPSRDICQRGTSLTIQCQVDSQVTMMFWYRQQPGQSLTLIATANQGSEATYESGFVIDKFPISRPNLTFSTLTVSNMSPEDSSIYLCSVETELRYGYTFGSGTRLTVV.

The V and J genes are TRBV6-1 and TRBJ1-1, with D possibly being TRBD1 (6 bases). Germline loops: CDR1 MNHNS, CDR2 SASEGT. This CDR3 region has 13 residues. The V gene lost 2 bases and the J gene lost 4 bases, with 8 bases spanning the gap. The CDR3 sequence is CASSEQGRTEAFF. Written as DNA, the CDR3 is TGTGCCAGCAGTGAACAGGGGCGCACTGAAGCTTTCTTT.

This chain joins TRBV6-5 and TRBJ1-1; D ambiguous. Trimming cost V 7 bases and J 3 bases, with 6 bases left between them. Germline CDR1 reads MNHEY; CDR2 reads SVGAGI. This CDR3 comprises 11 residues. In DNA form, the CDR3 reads TGTGCCAGCACCTCTGACACTGAAGCTTTCTTT. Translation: CASTSDTEAFF.

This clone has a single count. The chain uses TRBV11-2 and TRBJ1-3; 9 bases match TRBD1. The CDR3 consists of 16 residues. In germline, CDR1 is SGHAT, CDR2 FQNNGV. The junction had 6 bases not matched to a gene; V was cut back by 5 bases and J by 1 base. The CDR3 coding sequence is TGTGCCAGCAGCCCGTACAGGGGGCAGTCTGGAAACACCATATATTTT. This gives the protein CASSPYRGQSGNTIYF.

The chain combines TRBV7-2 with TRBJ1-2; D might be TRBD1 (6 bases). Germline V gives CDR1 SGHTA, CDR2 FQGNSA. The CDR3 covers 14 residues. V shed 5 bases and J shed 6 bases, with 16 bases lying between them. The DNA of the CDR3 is TGTGCCAGCAGCCTTAACGGACAGACCGATGGCTACACCTTC. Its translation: CASSLNGQTDGYTF.

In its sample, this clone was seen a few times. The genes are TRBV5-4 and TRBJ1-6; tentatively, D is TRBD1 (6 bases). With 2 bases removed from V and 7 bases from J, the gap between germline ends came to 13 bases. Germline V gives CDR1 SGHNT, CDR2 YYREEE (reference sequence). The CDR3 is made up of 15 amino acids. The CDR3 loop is CASSFGQRVNSPLHF. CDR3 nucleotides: TGTGCCAGCAGCTTCGGACAGAGAGTAAATTCACCCCTCCACTTT.

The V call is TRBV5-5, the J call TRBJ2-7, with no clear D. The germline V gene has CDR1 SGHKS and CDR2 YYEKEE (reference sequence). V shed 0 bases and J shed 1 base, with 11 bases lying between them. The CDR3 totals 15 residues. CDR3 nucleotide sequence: TGTGCCAGCAGCTTGGAAGGCAGGCTTTCCTACGAGCAGTACTTC. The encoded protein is CASSLEGRLSYEQYF.

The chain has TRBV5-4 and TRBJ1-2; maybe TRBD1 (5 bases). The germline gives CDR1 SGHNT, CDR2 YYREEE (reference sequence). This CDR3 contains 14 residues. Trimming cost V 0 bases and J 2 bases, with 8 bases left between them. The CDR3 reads CASSLGGVNYGYTF. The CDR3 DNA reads TGTGCCAGCAGCTTGGGGGGGGTAAACTATGGCTACACCTTC.

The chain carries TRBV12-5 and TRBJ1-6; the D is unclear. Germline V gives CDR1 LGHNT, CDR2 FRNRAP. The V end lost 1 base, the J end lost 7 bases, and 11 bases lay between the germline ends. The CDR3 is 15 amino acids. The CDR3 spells CASGLALDLNSPLHF. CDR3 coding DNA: TGTGCTAGTGGTTTGGCCCTAGACCTGAATTCACCCCTCCACTTT.

In DNA form, the CDR3 reads TGTGCCAGCAGCTTGGTTAGCGGGGGGTACAATGAGCAGTTCTTC. Amino acid sequence: CASSLVSGGYNEQFF. The chain has TRBV5-4 and TRBJ2-1, with 10 bases identical to TRBD2. Germline assignment: CDR1 SGHNT and CDR2 YYREEE (reference sequence). This CDR3 has 15 residues. V trimming: 0 bases; J trimming: 4 bases; junction bases outside the gene matches: 1. The entire variable domain, with the rest obtained from reference TRBV5-4 and TRBJ2-1, is as follows: ETGVTQSPTHLIKTRGQQVTLRCSSQSGHNTVSWYQQALGQGPQFIFQYYREEENGRGNFPPRFSGLQFPNYSSELNVNALELDDSALYLCASSLVSGGYNEQFFGPGTRLTVL.

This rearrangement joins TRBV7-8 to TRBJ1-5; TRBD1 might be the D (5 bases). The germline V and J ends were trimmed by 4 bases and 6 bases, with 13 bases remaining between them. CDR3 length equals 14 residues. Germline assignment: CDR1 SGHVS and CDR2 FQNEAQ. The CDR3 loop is CASSYRAGFQPQHF. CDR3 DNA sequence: TGTGCCAGCAGCTATAGGGCAGGGTTTCAGCCCCAGCATTTT.

CDR3 region: CASSYIRTRNTEAFF. The CDR3 DNA reads TGTGCCAGCAGTTACATCCGGACACGAAACACTGAAGCTTTCTTT. The chain couples TRBV6-5 to TRBJ1-1; D is possibly TRBD1 (5 bases). V was clipped by 2 bases and J by 2 bases, with 12 bases between them. From germline, CDR1 is MNHEY and CDR2 SVGAGI. There are 15 residues in the CDR3.

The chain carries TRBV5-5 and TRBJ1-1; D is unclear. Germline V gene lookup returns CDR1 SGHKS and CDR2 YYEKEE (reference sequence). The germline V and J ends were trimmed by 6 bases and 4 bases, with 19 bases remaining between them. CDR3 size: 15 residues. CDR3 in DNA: TGTGCCAGCACCTTTGAGCCGAAGCGGATCACTGAAGCTTTCTTT. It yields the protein CASTFEPKRITEAFF.

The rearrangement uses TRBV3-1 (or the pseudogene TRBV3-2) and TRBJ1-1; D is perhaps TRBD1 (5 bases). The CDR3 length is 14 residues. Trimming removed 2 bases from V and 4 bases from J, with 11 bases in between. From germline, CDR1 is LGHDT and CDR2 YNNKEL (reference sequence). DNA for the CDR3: TGTGCCAGCAGCCAATCGGGGGTTGGCACTGAAGCTTTCTTT. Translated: CASSQSGVGTEAFF.

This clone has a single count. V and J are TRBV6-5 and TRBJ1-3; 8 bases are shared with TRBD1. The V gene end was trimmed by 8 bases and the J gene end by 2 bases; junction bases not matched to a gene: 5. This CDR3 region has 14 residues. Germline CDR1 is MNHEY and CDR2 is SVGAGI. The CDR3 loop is CASGAGGTGNTIYF. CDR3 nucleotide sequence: TGTGCCAGCGGAGCAGGGGGCACTGGAAACACCATATATTTT.

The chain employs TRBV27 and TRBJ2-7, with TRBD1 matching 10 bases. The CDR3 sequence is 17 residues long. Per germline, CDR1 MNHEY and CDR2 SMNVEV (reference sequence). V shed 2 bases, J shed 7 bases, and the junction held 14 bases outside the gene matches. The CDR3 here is CASSLKVGQGVKGEQYF. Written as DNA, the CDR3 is TGTGCCAGCAGTTTAAAGGTAGGACAGGGGGTGAAAGGGGAGCAGTACTTC.

The CDR3 region is CASSLGSGLAVSEQYF. In nucleotides, the CDR3 is TGTGCCAGCAGCTTAGGGTCCGGACTAGCGGTTTCCGAGCAGTACTTC. The chain employs TRBV5-5 and TRBJ2-7, with TRBD2 matching over 10 bases. With V trimmed by 2 bases and J by 6 bases, 11 bases remained unmatched. CDR1 SGHKS and CDR2 YYEKEE come from the germline V gene (reference sequence). This CDR3 spans 16 amino acids.

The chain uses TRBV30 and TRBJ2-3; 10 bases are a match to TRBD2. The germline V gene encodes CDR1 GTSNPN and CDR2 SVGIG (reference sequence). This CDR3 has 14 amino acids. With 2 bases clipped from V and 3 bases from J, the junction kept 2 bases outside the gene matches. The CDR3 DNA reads TGTGCCTGGAGTAGCGGGAGGGCAACAGATACGCAGTATTTT. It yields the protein CAWSSGRATDTQYF.

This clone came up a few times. The CDR3 sequence: CASSSITGAGTGELFF. DNA for the CDR3: TGTGCCAGCAGCTCCATTACAGGGGCCGGCACCGGGGAGCTGTTTTTT. The rearrangement uses TRBV13 and TRBJ2-2, with 7 bases that match TRBD1. Germline-derived CDR1 and CDR2 are PRHDT and FYEKMQ (reference sequence). CDR3 length: 16 residues. The V gene end was trimmed by 4 bases and the J gene end by 4 bases; junction bases not matched to a gene: 9.

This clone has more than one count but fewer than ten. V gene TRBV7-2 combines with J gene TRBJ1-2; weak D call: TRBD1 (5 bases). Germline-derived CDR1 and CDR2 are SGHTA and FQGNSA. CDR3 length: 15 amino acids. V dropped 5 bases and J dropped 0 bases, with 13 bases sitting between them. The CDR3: CASSVGAGPNYGYTF. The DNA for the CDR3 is TGTGCCAGCAGCGTAGGGGCAGGCCCTAACTATGGCTACACCTTC.